Each of the 24 T cell receptor beta chains below was sequenced from the same sample in a study of identifying expanded T cells in peripheral blood. The data were produced by immunoSEQ multiplex PCR, yet TCRdb's version contains in-frame clones alone and is incomplete. Among approximately 83,000 clones listed, more than 75% were seen once. Sequencing used blood. Receptor source: a person between 18 and 70 years old in good health.

This rearrangement joins TRBV6-1 to TRBJ2-2, with 7 bases lining up with TRBD2. Germline assignment: CDR1 MNHNS and CDR2 SASEGT. V shed 3 bases, J shed 0 bases, and the junction held 7 bases outside the gene matches. This CDR3 has 17 amino acids. CDR3 sequence: CASSDGGLLTNTGELFF. The CDR3 nucleotides are TGTGCCAGCAGTGACGGGGGGTTACTTACGAACACCGGGGAGCTGTTTTTT.

The rearrangement uses TRBV7-8 and TRBJ2-7; D remains ambiguous. The CDR3 spans 15 residues. The V end was cut by 1 base, the J end by 7 bases, with 17 bases between. From germline, CDR1 is SGHVS and CDR2 FQNEAQ. CDR3 sequence: CASSLGPRLLKEQYF. DNA of the CDR3: TGTGCCAGCAGCTTAGGACCTAGGCTCTTGAAAGAGCAGTACTTC.

The chain employs TRBV6-1 and TRBJ1-6, with D possibly being TRBD1 (6 bases). The germline gives CDR1 MNHNS, CDR2 SASEGT. The CDR3 has 13 residues. The V end lost 5 bases, the J end lost 9 bases, and 11 bases lay between the germline ends. The CDR3 nucleotides read TGTGCCAGCAGTTATTCGGACAGTTCACCCCTCCACTTT. Amino acids: CASSYSDSSPLHF.

The rearrangement links TRBV5-1 to TRBJ2-3, with D tentatively TRBD1 or TRBD2 (5 bases each). The CDR3 runs 13 residues. Trimming left V 0 bases short and J 5 bases short, with 7 bases between. Germline V gene sequence: CDR1 SGHRS, CDR2 YFSETQ. CDR3 amino acids: CASSLGGIDTQYF. Written as DNA, the CDR3 is TGCGCCAGCAGCTTGGGGGGGATAGATACGCAGTATTTT.

The CDR3 DNA sequence: TGTGCCAGCTCAAGGGAGGCGGGCCGAAACACTGAAGCTTTCTTT. Translation: CASSREAGRNTEAFF. This rearrangement joins TRBV18 to TRBJ1-1; D remains unclear. The CDR3 covers 15 residues. The germline V and J ends were trimmed by 5 bases and 2 bases, with 15 bases remaining between them. In germline, CDR1 is KGHSH, CDR2 LQKENI.

The sample holds one count of this clone. The chain is built from TRBV19 and TRBJ2-7; no firm D call. The germline gives CDR1 LNHDA, CDR2 SQIVND (reference sequence). Trimming removed 2 bases at V and 7 bases at J, with 15 bases between. This CDR3 comprises 14 residues. The DNA for the CDR3 is TGTGCCAGTAGTATAAGGTCATCGATCAGTGAGCAGTACTTC. Residues: CASSIRSSISEQYF.

J is TRBJ1-1 and V is TRBV6-5; the D gene is possibly TRBD1 (5 bases). CDR3 length equals 12 residues. The ends were cut back, 6 bases at V and 7 bases at J, with 12 bases in the middle. Germline V gene lookup returns CDR1 MNHEY and CDR2 SVGAGI. The CDR3 region is CASRRGGGEAFF. The DNA for the CDR3 is TGTGCCAGCAGACGGGGCGGGGGTGAAGCTTTCTTT.

The V and J genes are TRBV4-3 and TRBJ1-2; 8 nucleotides align to TRBD1. This CDR3 comprises 16 residues. Germline V gene sequence: CDR1 LGHNA, CDR2 YSLEER. V dropped 7 bases and J dropped 5; count of bases not matched to a gene: 15. The CDR3 DNA sequence: TGCGCCAGCAACCTCCAATACCAGGGGGCGGGATATGGCTACACCTTC. Protein product: CASNLQYQGAGYGYTF.

In its sample, this clone was seen once. This rearrangement joins TRBV6-1 to TRBJ1-2, with D perhaps matching TRBD1 (5 bases). This CDR3 is built from 16 residues. The V end was cut by 5 bases, the J end by 2 bases, with 18 bases between. Germline lookup yields CDR1 MNHNS and CDR2 SASEGT. This chain's CDR3 is CASSKEGREGNYGYTF. CDR3 DNA sequence: TGTGCCAGCAGTAAAGAGGGGAGGGAAGGAAACTATGGCTACACCTTC.

The chain uses TRBV4-3 and TRBJ1-4; TRBD1 agrees at 8 bases. The V segment lost 3 bases and the J segment 7 bases; nucleotides outside the gene matches: 16. CDR1 is LGHNA, CDR2 YSLEER, per germline. CDR3 length equals 18 residues. The CDR3 coding sequence is TGCGCCAGCAGCCACAGACCAAAGGGAGGACAGGGACGTGAAAAACTGTTTTTT. Encoded protein: CASSHRPKGGQGREKLFF.

This chain uses TRBV19 with TRBJ1-2; tentatively, D is TRBD1 (6 bases). CDR1 LNHDA and CDR2 SQIVND come from the germline V gene (reference sequence). V lost 5 bases and J lost 0, with 10 bases in between. The CDR3 sequence is 14 residues long. DNA of the CDR3: TGTGCCAGTAGTTCCTGGACAGCTAACTATGGCTACACCTTC. Protein sequence: CASSSWTANYGYTF.

About this clone itself: Germline is not matched at one junction end, which may reflect a read error. V and J are TRBV28 and TRBJ1-1, with D maybe TRBD1 (6 bases). Germline CDR1 MDHEN, CDR2 SYDVKM. The length of the CDR3 is 16 residues. The CDR3: CASSRSTGRAHTEGDF. The CDR3 DNA is TGTGCCAGCAGTAGGAGTACAGGCAGGGCGCACACTGAGGGGGACTTT.

The chain employs TRBV6-1 and TRBJ2-7; 7 nucleotides agree with TRBD1. The CDR3 spans 13 residues. Germline loops: CDR1 MNHNS, CDR2 SASEGT. V lost 5 bases, J lost 1 base, and 2 bases stayed unmatched. The CDR3 reads CASSRTGSYEQYF. Here the CDR3 DNA reads TGTGCCAGCAGTAGGACAGGTTCCTACGAGCAGTACTTC.

CDR3 in amino acids: CASSQSANYGYTF. The DNA of the CDR3 is TGTGCCAGCTCACAATCAGCTAACTATGGCTACACCTTC. This chain uses TRBV18 with TRBJ1-2, with D uncertain. V was cut by 4 bases and J by 0 bases, with 6 bases left in between. The germline gives CDR1 KGHSH, CDR2 LQKENI. This CDR3 has 13 amino acids.

This clone was picked up one time. The same CDR3 arises from other DNA sequences in this sample as well. The V and J genes are TRBV6-5 and TRBJ2-7, with D perhaps matching TRBD1 or TRBD2 (5 bases each). CDR3 length equals 14 residues. Germline lookup yields CDR1 MNHEY and CDR2 SVGAGI. V was clipped by 9 bases and J by 6 bases, with 21 bases between them. CDR3 protein: CASRPTGTRREQYF. In DNA form, the CDR3 reads TGTGCCAGTAGACCAACCGGGACCCGACGCGAGCAGTACTTC.

The sample holds one count of this clone. The rearrangement joins TRBV5-1 to TRBJ2-5; 14 bases line up with TRBD2. In germline, CDR1 is SGHRS, CDR2 YFSETQ. Germline trimming cut 0 bases from V and 4 bases from J; bases unmatched to any gene: 5. This CDR3 region has 17 residues. This chain's CDR3 is CASSLGRLAGGRETQYF. The DNA of the CDR3 is TGCGCCAGCAGCTTGGGGCGACTAGCGGGGGGGCGAGAGACCCAGTACTTC.

The chain uses TRBV25-1 and TRBJ1-5; the match to TRBD1 covers 8 bases. This CDR3 has 15 amino acids. Germline V gene data show CDR1 as MGHDK and CDR2 as SYGVNS. V gave up 10 bases and J gave up 4 bases; unmatched junction bases: 12. CDR3 DNA sequence: TGTGCCAACCGACAAAGGACAGGGAGGAATCAGCCCCAGCATTTT. Translation: CANRQRTGRNQPQHF.

V gene TRBV6-4 combines with J gene TRBJ2-7; 7 bases agree with TRBD1. The CDR3 has 16 amino acids. From germline, CDR1 is MRHNA and CDR2 SNTAGT. The junction had 9 bases not matched to a gene; V was cut back by 4 bases and J by 0 bases. DNA of the CDR3: TGTGCCAGCAGTGGCCGGGACAGAGGTCCCTCCTACGAGCAGTACTTC. Protein product: CASSGRDRGPSYEQYF.

The V gene is TRBV5-6, the J gene TRBJ2-7; 10 bases line up with TRBD1. The CDR3 consists of 15 residues. Germline values: CDR1 SGHDT, CDR2 YYEEEE. With V trimmed by 7 bases and J by 3 bases, 10 bases remained unmatched. The CDR3 loop reads CASGPTGTGVYEQYF. DNA of the CDR3: TGTGCCAGCGGCCCGACCGGGACAGGGGTCTACGAGCAGTACTTC.

The chain recombines TRBV6-5 with TRBJ1-2, with a possible D match to TRBD1 (6 bases). The V gene lost 4 bases and the J gene lost 10 bases, with 16 bases spanning the gap. This CDR3 comprises 13 residues. Germline V lookup: CDR1 MNHEY, CDR2 SVGAGI. CDR3 DNA: TGTGCCAGCAGTTTCAGGGGACGGGCAATCTACACCTTC. Amino acids: CASSFRGRAIYTF.

The table lists this clone with a count of one. This chain uses TRBV19 with TRBJ1-6; the D gene is possibly TRBD1 (6 bases). The germline CDR1 and CDR2 sequences are LNHDA and SQIVND (reference sequence). The CDR3 length is 15 residues. V was clipped by 6 bases and J by 5 bases, with 14 bases between them. The CDR3 here is CASRNQGKDNSPLHF. The CDR3 DNA sequence: TGTGCCAGTAGGAACCAGGGGAAGGATAATTCACCCCTCCACTTT.

This clone was counted a single time. The rearrangement joins TRBV10-1 to TRBJ1-2, with D tentatively TRBD1 (5 bases). CDR3 length: 14 residues. V was trimmed by 8 bases and J by 5 bases, leaving 18 bases between them. Germline lookup yields CDR1 WNHNN and CDR2 SYGVQD (reference sequence). CDR3 DNA sequence: TGCGCCAGCCCCCCGGGGGGAGGTCTATATGGCTACACCTTC. It codes for CASPPGGGLYGYTF.

Comment on this clone: Other nucleotide sequences from this sample produce the same CDR3. The gene calls are TRBV5-4 and TRBJ1-5, with D uncertain. In germline, CDR1 is SGHNT, CDR2 YYREEE (reference sequence). V lost 0 bases and J 1 base, leaving 2 bases between the germline ends. The CDR3 is made up of 13 amino acids. CDR3 residues: CASSLDSNQPQHF. Written as DNA, the CDR3 is TGTGCCAGCAGCTTGGACAGCAATCAGCCCCAGCATTTT.

The chain combines TRBV30 with TRBJ1-6, with 9 nucleotides matching TRBD1. CDR1 GTSNPN and CDR2 SVGIG come from the germline V gene (reference sequence). Losses at the gene ends were 7 bases for V and 0 bases for J; bases not matched to a gene: 10. This CDR3 has 17 amino acids. The CDR3 is CAYKPGQGFSYNSPLHF. The CDR3 DNA sequence: TGTGCCTACAAACCGGGACAGGGATTCTCCTATAATTCACCCCTCCACTTT.